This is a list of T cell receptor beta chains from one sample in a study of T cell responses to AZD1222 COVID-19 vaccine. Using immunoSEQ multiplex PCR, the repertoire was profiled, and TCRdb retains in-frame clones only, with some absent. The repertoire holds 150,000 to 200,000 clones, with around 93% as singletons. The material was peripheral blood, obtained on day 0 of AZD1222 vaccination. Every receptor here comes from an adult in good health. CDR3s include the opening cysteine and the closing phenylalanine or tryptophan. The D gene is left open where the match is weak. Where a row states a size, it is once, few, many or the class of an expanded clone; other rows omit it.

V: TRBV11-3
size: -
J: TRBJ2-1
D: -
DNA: TGTGCCAGCAGCCCCCTGCTCTGGAGGGGCAATGAGCAGTTCTTC
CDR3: CASSPLLWRGNEQFF

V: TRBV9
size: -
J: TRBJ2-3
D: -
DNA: TGTGCCAGCAGCCCCCGATTCGATACGCAGTATTTT
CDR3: CASSPRFDTQYF

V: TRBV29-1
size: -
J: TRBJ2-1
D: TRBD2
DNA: TGCAGCGTACCTCCGGGACTATGGCTCAATGAGCAGTTCTTC
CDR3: CSVPPGLWLNEQFF

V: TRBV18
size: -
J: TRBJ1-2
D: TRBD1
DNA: TGTGCCAGCTCACCAACCACAGGGGATGGCTACACCTTC
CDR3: CASSPTTGDGYTF

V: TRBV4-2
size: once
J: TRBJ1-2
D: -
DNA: TGTGCCAGCAGCCATTCCTCAGGGTCGCAGGGTTCTAACTATGGCTACACCTTC
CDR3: CASSHSSGSQGSNYGYTF

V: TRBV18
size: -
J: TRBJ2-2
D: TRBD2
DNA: TGTGCCAGCTCACCTCCCCTAGCGGGGGGGAACACCGGGGAGCTGTTTTTT
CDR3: CASSPPLAGGNTGELFF

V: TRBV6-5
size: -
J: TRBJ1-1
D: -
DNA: TGTGCCAGCAAGGAGGGGAACACTGAAGCTTTCTTT
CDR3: CASKEGNTEAFF

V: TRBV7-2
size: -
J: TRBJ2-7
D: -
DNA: TGTGCCAGCAGCTTGAGGGGTGGGTACGAGCAGTACTTC
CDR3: CASSLRGGYEQYF

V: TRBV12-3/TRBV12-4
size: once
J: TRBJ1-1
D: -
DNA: TGTGCCAGCAGTTTAAGGGAGACCGAAGCTTTCTTT
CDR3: CASSLRETEAFF

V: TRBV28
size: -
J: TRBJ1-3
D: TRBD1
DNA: TGTGCCAGCAGTTCCACAGGGGGCTTCCCCATATATTTT
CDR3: CASSSTGGFPIYF

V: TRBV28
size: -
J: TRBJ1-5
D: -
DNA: TGTGCCAGCAGGTTGCCGGGAGGTAGCAATCAGCCCCAGCATTTT
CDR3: CASRLPGGSNQPQHF

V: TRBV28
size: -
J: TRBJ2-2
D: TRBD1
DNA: TGTGCCAGCAGTGTCCAAGGGGGCTCGAACACCGGGGAGCTGTTTTTT
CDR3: CASSVQGGSNTGELFF

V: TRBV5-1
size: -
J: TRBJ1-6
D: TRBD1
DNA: TGCGCCAGCAGCCCCAAGGGCACAGGGGGGAATTCACCCCTCCACTTT
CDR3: CASSPKGTGGNSPLHF

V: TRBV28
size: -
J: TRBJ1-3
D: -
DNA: TGTGCCAGCAGCTCCGGCCCTAACCGGCACACCATATATTTT
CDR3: CASSSGPNRHTIYF

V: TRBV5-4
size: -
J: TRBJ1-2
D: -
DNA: TGTGCCAGCAGCTTGGGCGGGTTTCTCTATGGCTACACCTTC
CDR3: CASSLGGFLYGYTF

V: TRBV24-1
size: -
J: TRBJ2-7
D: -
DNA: TGTGCCACCTTGGGACCATCCTACGAGCAGTACTTC
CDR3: CATLGPSYEQYF

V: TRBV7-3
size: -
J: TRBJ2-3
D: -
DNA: TGTGCCAGCAGCATGGGGGCGAGCACAGATACGCAGTATTTT
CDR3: CASSMGASTDTQYF

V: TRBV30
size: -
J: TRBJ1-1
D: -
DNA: TGTGCCTGGAGTGTATTAGTTGAAGCTTTCTTT
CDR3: CAWSVLVEAFF

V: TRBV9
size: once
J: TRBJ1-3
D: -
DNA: TGTGCCAGCAGCGTAGGTGCGGGCTCAAACTCTGGAAACACCATATATTTT
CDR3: CASSVGAGSNSGNTIYF

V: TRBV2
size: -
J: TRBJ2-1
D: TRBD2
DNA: TGTGCCAGCAAGCCGGGACTAGCGGGAGGGCGGGGTAGAAATGAGCAGTTCTTC
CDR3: CASKPGLAGGRGRNEQFF

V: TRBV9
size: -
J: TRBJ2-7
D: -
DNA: TGTGCCAGCTCCACGGGAGTTCCCCTGGACGAGCAGTACTTC
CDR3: CASSTGVPLDEQYF

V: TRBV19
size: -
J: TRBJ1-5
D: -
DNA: TGTGCCACCTTACAGGGAAGCAATCAGCCCCAGCATTTT
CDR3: CATLQGSNQPQHF

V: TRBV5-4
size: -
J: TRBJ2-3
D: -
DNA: TGTGCCAGCAGCTCGACTAGTACCCCCACAGATACGCAGTATTTT
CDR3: CASSSTSTPTDTQYF

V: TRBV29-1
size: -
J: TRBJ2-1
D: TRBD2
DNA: TGCAGCGTTGTAACGGGAGGGGTTTACAATGAGCAGTTCTTC
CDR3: CSVVTGGVYNEQFF

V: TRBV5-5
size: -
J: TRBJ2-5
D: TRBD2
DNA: TGTGCCAGCAGCCCGCGACTAGCGGGAGTCATCCAAGAGACCCAGTACTTC
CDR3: CASSPRLAGVIQETQYF

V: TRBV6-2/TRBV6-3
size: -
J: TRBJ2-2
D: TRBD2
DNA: TGTGCCAGCAGTCCGAGGTCTAGCGGGAGGACCGGGGAGCTGTTTTTT
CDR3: CASSPRSSGRTGELFF

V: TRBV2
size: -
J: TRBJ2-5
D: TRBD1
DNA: TGTGCCAGCAGAGCCGGGACAGAAGAGACCCAGTACTTC
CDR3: CASRAGTEETQYF

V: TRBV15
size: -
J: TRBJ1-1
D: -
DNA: TGTGCCACCAGCAGAGATCCCGGAGGTAACACTGAAGCTTTCTTT
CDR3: CATSRDPGGNTEAFF

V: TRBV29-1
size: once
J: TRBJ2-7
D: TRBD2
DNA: TGCAGCGTTGGCGGACTAGCGGGAGGGCCTCTCGAGCAGTACTTC
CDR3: CSVGGLAGGPLEQYF

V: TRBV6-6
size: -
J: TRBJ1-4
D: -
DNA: TGTGCCAGCAGTTACCTCCGGGGGAGAACTAATGAAAAACTGTTTTTT
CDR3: CASSYLRGRTNEKLFF

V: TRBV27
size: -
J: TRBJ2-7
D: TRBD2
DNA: TGTGCCAGCAGTTTATGGGCGGGAGGGCCTACGGGGGAGCAGTACTTC
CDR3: CASSLWAGGPTGEQYF

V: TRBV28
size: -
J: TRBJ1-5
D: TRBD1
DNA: TGTGCCAGCAGCCGAGGACCGGACAGGCCTAATCAGCCCCAGCATTTT
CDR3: CASSRGPDRPNQPQHF

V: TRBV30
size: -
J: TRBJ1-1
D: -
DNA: TGTGCCTGGAGTCATCCCGGGATCGGTTCCACTGAAGCTTTCTTT
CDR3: CAWSHPGIGSTEAFF

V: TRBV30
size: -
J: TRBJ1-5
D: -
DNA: TGTGCCTGGAGCTTAAGGGCAGGGACCGGCAATCAGCCCCAGCATTTT
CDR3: CAWSLRAGTGNQPQHF

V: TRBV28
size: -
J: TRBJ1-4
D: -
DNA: TGTGCCAGCAGTCCAGAGGGATATGCAACTAATGAAAAACTGTTTTTT
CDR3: CASSPEGYATNEKLFF

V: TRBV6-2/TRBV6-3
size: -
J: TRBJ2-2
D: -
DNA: TGTGCCAGCAGTTACAGGGACACCGGGGAGCTGTTTTTT
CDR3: CASSYRDTGELFF

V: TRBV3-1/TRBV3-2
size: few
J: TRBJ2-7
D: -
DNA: TGTGCCAGCAGCCAAGATCGATGGCCGTACGAGCAGTACTTC
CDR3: CASSQDRWPYEQYF

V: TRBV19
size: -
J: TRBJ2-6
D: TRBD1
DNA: TGTGCCAGTACCAAACGGACAGGCAGCTCTGGGGCCAACGTCCTGACTTTC
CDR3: CASTKRTGSSGANVLTF

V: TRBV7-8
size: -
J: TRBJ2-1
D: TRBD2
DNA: TGTGCCAGCAGCCCCTCCCCAGGAGCGGGAGGGAACAATGAGCAGTTCTTC
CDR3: CASSPSPGAGGNNEQFF

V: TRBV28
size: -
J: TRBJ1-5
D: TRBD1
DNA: TGTGCCAGCAGTCTCTCCGCCGGGACAGGGAATCAGCCCCAGCATTTT
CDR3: CASSLSAGTGNQPQHF

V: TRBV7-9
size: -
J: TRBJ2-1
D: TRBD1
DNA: TGTGCCAGCAGCTTAACAGGGGCTAATGAGCAGTTCTTC
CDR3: CASSLTGANEQFF

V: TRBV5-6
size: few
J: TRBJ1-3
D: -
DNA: TGTGCCAGCAGCTCCACTCTAGGGGTGTATGGAAACACCATATATTTT
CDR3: CASSSTLGVYGNTIYF

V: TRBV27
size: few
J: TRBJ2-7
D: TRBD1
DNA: TGTGCCAGCAGGCAATCGGGGACAGGGAGCCACGAGCAGTACTTC
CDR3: CASRQSGTGSHEQYF

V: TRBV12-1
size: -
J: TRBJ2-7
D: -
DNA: TGTGCCAGCAAACCAATGCGCACACCGGGACTAGTAAAATACGAGCAGTACTTC
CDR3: CASKPMRTPGLVKYEQYF

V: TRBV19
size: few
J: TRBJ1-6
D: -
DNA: TGTGCCAAACCCCGAGAAGGGGCAAGAAATTCACCCCTCCACTTT
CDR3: CAKPREGARNSPLHF

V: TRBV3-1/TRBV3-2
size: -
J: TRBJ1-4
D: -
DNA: TGTGCCAGCAGTTCGTCGGGGCTCGGAAAACTGTTTTTT
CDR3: CASSSSGLGKLFF